Listed below are T cell receptor beta chains from one sample, sequenced in a study of CD8 T cells in Susac syndrome. TCRdb re-called the immunoSEQ multiplex PCR reads through MiXCR, storing one row per CDR3 protein. The sample contains roughly 89,000 distinct CDR3 sequences, about 96% of which appear only once. Source material: CD8+ T cells from PBMCs. The receptor set was obtained from a human donor with Susac syndrome. Each CDR3 is given with its conserved first and last residue. The D gene is left open where the match is weak. A clone size is listed for some rows: how often the clone was seen (once, few, many), or a class if it is expanded.

abundance	d_gene	v_gene	j_gene	CDR3nt	CDR3aa
.	.	TRBV3-1	TRBJ2-5	TGTGCCAGCAGCCAAGAAGCGGGTGGAGGGTTCCATGAGACCCAGTACTTC	CASSQEAGGGFHETQYF
.	.	TRBV29-1	TRBJ1-4	TGCAGCGTTGTTCAAGGGATGGCTAATGAAAAACTGTTTTTT	CSVVQGMANEKLFF
once	.	TRBV6-4	TRBJ1-1	TGTGCCAGCAGTGACACGCGGGCCACGGGGCTGAACACTGAAGCTTTCTTT	CASSDTRATGLNTEAFF
.	.	TRBV3-1	TRBJ2-6	TGTGCCAGCAGCCCCGATCCAGGGACTGGGGCCAACGTCCTGACTTTC	CASSPDPGTGANVLTF
.	.	TRBV25-1	TRBJ1-2	TGTGCCAGCAGTTTCGGGAATGGGGGCTACACCTTC	CASSFGNGGYTF
once	.	TRBV10-3	TRBJ1-2	TGTGCCATCAGTGAGGGTCAGTATGGCTACACCTTC	CAISEGQYGYTF
.	TRBD2	TRBV15	TRBJ2-3	TGTGCCACCAGCAGTCAGCGGGGATCGGGGACAGATACGCAGTATTTT	CATSSQRGSGTDTQYF
.	.	TRBV12-3/TRBV12-4	TRBJ1-3	TGTGCCAGCAGTTTGCCTGGAAACACCATATATTTT	CASSLPGNTIYF
.	.	TRBV20-1	TRBJ2-3	TGCAGTGCTAGTGGGGGAGATACGCAGTATTTT	CSASGGDTQYF
.	TRBD2	TRBV20-1	TRBJ2-7	TGCAGTGCTGAACTAGCGGGCCACACCTCCTACGAGCAGTACTTC	CSAELAGHTSYEQYF
.	TRBD1	TRBV9	TRBJ2-5	TGTGCCAGCAGCGTAGAGCCGGGACAGGTTAAAGAGACCCAGTACTTC	CASSVEPGQVKETQYF
.	.	TRBV15	TRBJ1-1	TGTGCCACCAGCGGACTGGGCGGTAACACTGAAGCTTTCTTT	CATSGLGGNTEAFF
.	.	TRBV13	TRBJ2-3	TGTGCCAGCAGCGCCTTACTAGAAGATACGCAGTATTTT	CASSALLEDTQYF
.	TRBD2	TRBV6-2/TRBV6-3	TRBJ2-1	TGTGCCAGCAGTTTGAGCGGGGGGGCCAATGAGCAGTTCTTC	CASSLSGGANEQFF
.	.	TRBV20-1	TRBJ1-2	TGCAGTGCTAGAGAAACTCCCCTAGGGGGGGCTTCTAACTATGGCTACACCTTC	CSARETPLGGASNYGYTF
.	.	TRBV20-1	TRBJ1-4	TGCAGTGCTTACGGGGAAGCTAATGAAAAACTGTTTTTT	CSAYGEANEKLFF
.	.	TRBV9	TRBJ2-2	TGTGCCAGCAGCCCCCCAGACGGGGAGCTGTTTTTT	CASSPPDGELFF
.	.	TRBV2	TRBJ2-5	TGTGCCAGCAGCGAGGACCCCGCGGGATGGGAGACCCAGTACTTC	CASSEDPAGWETQYF
.	.	TRBV4-3	TRBJ1-2	TGCGCCAGCAGCCAAGATTGGGCAGAGCCATCCTATGGCTACACCTTC	CASSQDWAEPSYGYTF
.	.	TRBV4-1	TRBJ2-5	TGCGCCAGCAGCCAACAAATGGAAGAGACCCAGTACTTC	CASSQQMEETQYF
.	TRBD2	TRBV27	TRBJ2-7	TGTGCCAGCAGTTCGGCCGGGAGGAGCTCCTACGAGCAGTACTTC	CASSSAGRSSYEQYF
.	TRBD1	TRBV20-1	TRBJ2-5	TGCAGTGCTAGAGATTATAAAGGGGGCGCAGAGACCCAGTACTTC	CSARDYKGGAETQYF
few	.	TRBV25-1	TRBJ2-7	TGTGCCAGCAGTGGGGGATACGAGCAGTACTTC	CASSGGYEQYF
.	TRBD1	TRBV20-1	TRBJ2-3	TGCAGTGCTAGCCACCCCGACAGGGGGCTAACAGATACGCAGTATTTT	CSASHPDRGLTDTQYF
once	TRBD1	TRBV20-1	TRBJ1-1	TGCAGTGCTAGAGCCGGGACAGGTCGCGGGACTTTCTTT	CSARAGTGRGTFF
.	.	TRBV29-1	TRBJ2-5	TGCAGCGTTGTGGGCAGGGAAGAGACCCAGTACTTC	CSVVGREETQYF
.	.	TRBV7-2	TRBJ1-6	TGTGCCAGCAGCTTAGGGGGAAGTACTTCACCCCTCCACTTT	CASSLGGSTSPLHF
once	.	TRBV27	TRBJ2-1	TGTGCCAGCAGTTTAACGGGACCCTTCGACAATGAGCAGTTCTTC	CASSLTGPFDNEQFF
.	.	TRBV15	TRBJ1-5	TGTGCCACCAGCAGAGATAGAGGGCCTCTTCAGCCCCAGCATTTT	CATSRDRGPLQPQHF
.	.	TRBV15	TRBJ2-7	TGTGCCACCAGCAGAGGGACGGGATCCTCCTACGAGCAGTACTTC	CATSRGTGSSYEQYF
.	TRBD2	TRBV13	TRBJ2-3	TGTGCCAGCGAAGAGGCTAGCGGGGGCACAGATACGCAGTATTTT	CASEEASGGTDTQYF
.	TRBD1	TRBV20-1	TRBJ1-1	TGCAGTGCTAGGCCAGATACAGGGGTAATGAACACTGAAGCTTTCTTT	CSARPDTGVMNTEAFF
.	.	TRBV20-1	TRBJ1-3	TGCAGCGCCAGACCCCAGGCGGCTGGAAACACCATATATTTT	CSARPQAAGNTIYF
.	.	TRBV7-9	TRBJ2-1	TGTGCCAGCACAGGGGGGGAGCCCTTATCTGAGCAGTTCTTC	CASTGGEPLSEQFF
.	.	TRBV7-2	TRBJ2-5	TGTGCCAGCAGCCCCCCGTCCGTCGAGACCCAGTACTTC	CASSPPSVETQYF
once	TRBD1	TRBV29-1	TRBJ2-7	TGCAGCGTTGAAGGGACAGGCTCGGGCGAGCAGTACTTC	CSVEGTGSGEQYF
.	.	TRBV15	TRBJ2-7	TGTGCCACCAGCAGAGAGGGCAGCTCCTACGAGCAGTACTTC	CATSREGSSYEQYF
once	TRBD2	TRBV14	TRBJ2-7	TGTGCCAGCAGCCAACCGACTAGCGGGAGGGCTAACGAGCAGTACTTC	CASSQPTSGRANEQYF
.	TRBD1	TRBV25-1	TRBJ1-5	TGTGCCAGCAGTGACGAGACAGGGGGCGTAGAGCCCCAGCATTTT	CASSDETGGVEPQHF
.	.	TRBV4-2	TRBJ2-7	TGTGCCAGCAGCCAAGAGGGGGCAAGCTCCTACGAGCAGTACTTC	CASSQEGASSYEQYF
once	TRBD2	TRBV27	TRBJ2-5	TGTGCCAGCAGCAGACTAGCGGACCAAGAGACCCAGTACTTC	CASSRLADQETQYF
once	.	TRBV4-2	TRBJ2-7	TGTGCCAGCAGCCAAGAAGGTTTGGTGGCTGGATACTACGAGCAGTACTTC	CASSQEGLVAGYYEQYF